The 26 T cell receptor beta chains reported below all come from one sample, sequenced in a study of blood T cell repertoires in COVID-19. Profiling relied on immunoSEQ multiplex PCR, and the TCRdb table lists in-frame clones only, not all of them. The sample carries 150,000 to 200,000 clones, 84% recorded once. The sequenced material came from PBMCs or T cells enriched from blood (not recorded which). These receptors all come from a young woman who had been exposed to COVID-19.

The chain combines TRBV12-5 with TRBJ1-2, with D possibly TRBD1 on 5 matching bases. The CDR3 sequence is 17 residues long. The V end was cut by 0 bases, the J end by 2 bases, with 16 bases between. Germline V gives CDR1 LGHNT, CDR2 FRNRAP. CDR3 sequence: CASGLVRESMGNYGYTF. As DNA, the CDR3 is TGTGCTAGTGGTTTGGTCAGGGAATCAATGGGAAACTATGGCTACACCTTC.

This sequence joins TRBV19 and TRBJ2-1; 7 bases align to TRBD2. V lost 0 bases, J lost 9 bases, and 11 bases stayed unmatched. This CDR3 is 16 amino acids long. CDR1 is LNHDA, CDR2 SQIVND, per germline (reference sequence). The CDR3, as DNA: TGTGCCAGTAGTATAGATTGGACTAGTTATCTATCTGAGCAGTTCTTC. As protein: CASSIDWTSYLSEQFF.

The chain carries TRBV19 and TRBJ2-7, with TRBD1 matching 7 bases. V lost 5 bases, J lost 3 bases, and 4 bases stayed unmatched. The CDR3 contains 13 residues. CDR1 and CDR2 from the germline V gene are LNHDA and SQIVND (reference sequence). The DNA of the CDR3 is TGTGCCAGTAGTTGGGGACAGAACTACGAGCAGTACTTC. This codes for CASSWGQNYEQYF. Full variable domain (outside the CDR3, taken from reference TRBV19 and TRBJ2-7): DGGITQSPKYLFRKEGQNVTLSCEQNLNHDAMYWYRQDPGQGLRLIYYSQIVNDFQKGDIAEGYSVSREKKESFPLTVTSAQKNPTAFYLCASSWGQNYEQYFGPGTRLTVT.

The chain links TRBV9 to TRBJ2-2, with a tentative D call TRBD1 (8 bases). In germline, CDR1 is SGDLS, CDR2 YYNGEE. Trimming took 6 bases from V and 6 from J, leaving 21 bases between them. The CDR3 length is 16 residues. The CDR3 nucleotides read TGTGCCAGCACCCCACAGGGGGGGGGTGGCGCCGGGGAGCTGTTTTTT. Translation gives CASTPQGGGGAGELFF.

The rearrangement links TRBV7-2 to TRBJ1-4; 7 bases are a match to TRBD1. V gave up 1 base and J gave up 11 bases; unmatched junction bases: 10. CDR3 length: 15 residues. Germline CDR1 is SGHTA and CDR2 is FQGNSA. The CDR3 region is CASSLGGAGGEKLFF. CDR3 coding DNA: TGTGCCAGCAGCTTAGGGGGGGCAGGGGGTGAGAAACTGTTTTTT. Supplemented by reference TRBV7-2 and TRBJ1-4, the full variable domain reads GAGVSQSPSNKVTEKGKDVELRCDPISGHTALYWYRQSLGQGLEFLIYFQGNSAPDKSGLPSDRFSAERTGGSVSTLTIQRTQQEDSAVYLCASSLGGAGGEKLFFGSGTQLSVL.

The chain joins TRBV6-5 to TRBJ1-1; D remains unclear. Germline assignment: CDR1 MNHEY and CDR2 SVGAGI. This CDR3 comprises 13 residues. Trimming removed 5 bases at V and 5 bases at J, with 12 bases between. Written as DNA, the CDR3 is TGTGCCAGCAGTCGTGAGGGAGGAACTGAAGCTTTCTTT. Translated, it gives CASSREGGTEAFF.

The J gene is TRBJ2-2, the V gene TRBV7-6; TRBD2 matches at 11 bases. V dropped 5 bases and J dropped 4; count of bases not matched to a gene: 12. This CDR3 spans 18 amino acids. Germline CDR1 is SGHVS and CDR2 is FNYEAQ. The CDR3 coding sequence is TGTGCCAGCAGCCCCTTAGCTAGCGGGGGGCAAGGCACCGGGGAGCTGTTTTTT. This gives the protein CASSPLASGGQGTGELFF. The variable domain in full, with the rest retrieved from reference TRBV7-6 and TRBJ2-2, is GAGVSQSPRYKVTKRGQDVALRCDPISGHVSLYWYRQALGQGPEFLTYFNYEAQQDKSGLPNDRFSAERPEGSISTLTIQRTEQRDSAMYRCASSPLASGGQGTGELFFGEGSRLTVL.

The chain has TRBV4-1 and TRBJ2-1; D unresolved. Trimming took off 6 bases at V and 8 bases at J, with 8 bases between the two ends. Per the germline V gene, CDR1 is MGHRA and CDR2 is YSYEKL. The CDR3 runs 11 residues. This CDR3 reads CASRLSDEQFF. The DNA for the CDR3 is TGCGCCAGCAGGCTATCGGATGAGCAGTTCTTC.

As concerns this clone: The junction departs from germline at one end; a sequencing error may be responsible. The chain is built from TRBV7-7 and TRBJ1-1, with D possibly TRBD1 on 6 matching bases. The germline gives CDR1 SSHAT, CDR2 FNYEAQ (reference sequence). The CDR3 contains 13 residues. CDR3 DNA sequence: TGTGCTAGCAGCGTGGACAGCGCCACTGAAGCTTTCTTT. This encodes CASSVDSATEAFF. Variable domain in full (rest from reference TRBV7-7 and TRBJ1-1): GAGVSQSPRYKVTKRGQDVTLRCDPISSHATLYWYQQALGQGPEFLTYFNYEAQPDKSGLPSDRFSAERPEGSISTLTIQRTEQRDSAMYRCASSVDSATEAFFGQGTRLTVV.

The chain is built from TRBV4-3 and TRBJ2-1; no clear D. V dropped 0 bases and J dropped 8 bases, with 11 bases sitting between them. Germline V gives CDR1 LGHNA, CDR2 YSLEER. There are 14 residues in the CDR3. Here the CDR3 DNA reads TGCGCCAGCAGCCAAGAATTCCGTTCTTATGAGCAGTTCTTC. It specifies CASSQEFRSYEQFF.

A single count supports this clone. V usage is TRBV5-1 and J usage is TRBJ2-5, with 8 bases matching TRBD2. The V segment lost 0 bases and the J segment 4 bases; nucleotides outside the gene matches: 8. The CDR3 extends over 16 amino acids. Germline V CDR1 and CDR2: SGHRS, YFSETQ. The CDR3 DNA follows: TGCGCCAGCAGCTTGGCCCCCGGGGGGGCGGTAGAGACCCAGTACTTC. This gives the protein CASSLAPGGAVETQYF.

This clone came up a few times. V gene TRBV4-1 combines with J gene TRBJ2-2; no clear D gene. Trimming stripped 2 bases from V and 5 bases from J, with 6 bases between. CDR1 and CDR2 from the germline V gene are MGHRA and YSYEKL. The CDR3 has 13 amino acids. The CDR3 is CASSQPVTGELFF. Here the CDR3 DNA reads TGCGCCAGCAGCCAACCAGTAACCGGGGAGCTGTTTTTT.

CDR3 loop: CASSLGARYNEQFF. The CDR3 nucleotides are TGTGCCAGCAGCTTAGGTGCGCGGTATAATGAGCAGTTCTTC. The J gene is TRBJ2-1, the V gene TRBV11-2; D ambiguous. The CDR3 extends over 14 amino acids. V gave up 1 base and J gave up 7 bases, with 11 bases separating them. Germline V gene lookup returns CDR1 SGHAT and CDR2 FQNNGV.

V usage is TRBV3-1 (or the pseudogene TRBV3-2) and J usage is TRBJ2-5; 8 bases line up with TRBD1. Germline lookup yields CDR1 LGHDT and CDR2 YNNKEL (reference sequence). The length of the CDR3 is 14 residues. V lost 2 bases to trimming and J lost 2 bases; unmatched junction nucleotides: 1. The CDR3: CASSQRDRQETQYF. DNA of the CDR3: TGTGCCAGCAGCCAACGGGACAGGCAAGAGACCCAGTACTTC.

CDR3 amino acids: CASSRPDTEAFF. The CDR3 bases are TGTGCCAGCAGTCGCCCGGACACTGAAGCTTTCTTT. The chain recombines TRBV27 with TRBJ1-1; D gene ambiguous. The V and J ends lost 5 bases and 3 bases respectively, with 7 bases between them. This CDR3 spans 12 amino acids. The germline gives CDR1 MNHEY, CDR2 SMNVEV (reference sequence).

This clone appeared once. V gene TRBV30 combines with J gene TRBJ1-2; D might be TRBD1 (5 bases). V shed 5 bases and J shed 8 bases, with 12 bases lying between them. The CDR3 length is 11 residues. Germline CDR1 is GTSNPN and CDR2 is SVGIG (reference sequence). This CDR3 is CAWEYGAGYTF. CDR3 DNA: TGTGCCTGGGAGTATGGGGCGGGCTACACCTTC.

This clone occurred a few times. A junction boundary mismatches the germline segment, possibly from a read error. The V gene is TRBV2, the J gene TRBJ2-7, with D possibly being TRBD2 (5 bases). The CDR3 length is 14 residues. Per the germline V gene, CDR1 is SNHLY and CDR2 is FYNNEI. In nucleotides, the CDR3 is TGTGCCAGCAGTGAAGGACTAATTTCCTTCGAGCAGTACTTC. It encodes CASSEGLISFEQYF.

The rearrangement uses TRBV30 and TRBJ1-4; D is uncertain. CDR1 is GTSNPN, CDR2 SVGIG, per germline (reference sequence). This CDR3 has 13 residues. With 1 base removed from V and 8 bases from J, the gap between germline ends came to 11 bases. The CDR3 nucleotides are TGTGCCTGGAGTGCCGGAGGTAAAGAAAAACTGTTTTTT. This encodes CAWSAGGKEKLFF.

The chain links TRBV6-6 to TRBJ2-1; D not certain. V lost 6 bases to trimming and J lost 3 bases, with 6 bases between them. The germline V gene has CDR1 MNHNY and CDR2 SVGAGI (reference sequence). The CDR3 runs 12 residues. This chain's CDR3 is CASRFYYNEQFF. The DNA of the CDR3 is TGTGCCAGCAGATTCTACTACAATGAGCAGTTCTTC.

V is TRBV5-4 and J is TRBJ2-7; 8 bases map to TRBD2. This CDR3 comprises 13 residues. With V trimmed by 4 bases and J by 7 bases, 7 bases remained unmatched. Germline V gene lookup returns CDR1 SGHNT and CDR2 YYREEE (reference sequence). Written as DNA, the CDR3 is TGTGCCAGCAGCCATTCGAGCGGGGGAGAGCAGTACTTC. Its protein is CASSHSSGGEQYF.

The chain joins TRBV15 to TRBJ2-5, with 9 bases matching TRBD1. Germline V CDR1 and CDR2: LNHNV, YYDKDF (reference sequence). Losses at the gene ends were 2 bases for V and 5 bases for J; bases not matched to a gene: 6. There are 15 residues in the CDR3. For the CDR3, the DNA is TGTGCCACCAGCAGAACCACAGGGGGCGTTGAGACCCAGTACTTC. Translating it yields CATSRTTGGVETQYF.

V gene TRBV18 combines with J gene TRBJ2-7; D is perhaps TRBD1 (6 bases). Looked up from germline, CDR1 is KGHSH and CDR2 is LQKENI. This CDR3 has 14 amino acids. Trimming pared 3 bases from V and 5 bases from J, leaving 14 bases between. Written as DNA, the CDR3 is TGTGCCAGCTCACCTAATACAGGGTCCGACGAGCAGTACTTC. Its translation: CASSPNTGSDEQYF.

The rearrangement joins TRBV29-1 to TRBJ1-4; D remains ambiguous. V gave up 6 bases and J gave up 2 bases, with 13 bases separating them. CDR1 SQVTM and CDR2 ANQGSEA come from the germline V gene. CDR3 length: 14 amino acids. The CDR3 coding sequence is TGCAGCGTCCAGGTGCATCTGACTAATGAAAAACTGTTTTTT. The encoded protein is CSVQVHLTNEKLFF.

This clone was seen only once. CDR3 coding DNA: TGTGCCAGCAGCCCCCAGGGTCGATCTGGAAACACCATATATTTT. As protein: CASSPQGRSGNTIYF. This chain uses TRBV6-5 with TRBJ1-3; D perhaps matches TRBD1 (5 bases). V was shortened by 6 bases and J by 1 base, with 13 bases between the two germline ends. The germline V gene has CDR1 MNHEY and CDR2 SVGAGI. The CDR3 is 15 residues long.

The count of this clone is one. The gene calls are TRBV27 and TRBJ2-1, with D possibly being TRBD1 (6 bases). This CDR3 spans 17 amino acids. CDR1 is MNHEY, CDR2 SMNVEV, per germline (reference sequence). Trimming took off 0 bases at V and 3 bases at J, with 15 bases between the two ends. CDR3 region: CASSLSPPGQLYNEQFF. In DNA, the CDR3 is TGTGCCAGCAGTTTATCCCCCCCCGGACAGCTCTACAATGAGCAGTTCTTC.

This chain links TRBV30 with TRBJ1-3, with a weak D call TRBD1 (5 bases). CDR1 and CDR2 (germline): GTSNPN, SVGIG (reference sequence). V lost 2 bases to trimming and J lost 2 bases, with 10 bases between them. The CDR3 covers 14 residues. CDR3 nucleotide sequence: TGTGCCTGGAGTTTCGGGGGGACTGGAAACACCATATATTTT. Amino acids: CAWSFGGTGNTIYF.